The next 28 T cell receptor beta chains were all read from a single sample in a study of T-cell memory formation after mild COVID-19. Each CDR3 protein gets one entry after TCRdb re-called the 5' RACE reads with MiXCR. The sample holds under 150,000 distinct CDR3 sequences, approximately 22% seen once. The material sequenced was PBMCs or a T cell subset sorted from them (not recorded which). These receptors all come from a man younger than 35 who had mild COVID-19 (a few samples of this study predate the infection). Cell type and time point are not known.

This clonotype was observed a handful of times. This chain links TRBV12-3 or TRBV12-4 with TRBJ1-4; D not certain. This CDR3 contains 12 residues. V was trimmed by 5 bases and J by 6 bases, leaving 7 bases between them. CDR3 coding DNA: TGTGCCAGCAGTCGTTACTATGAAAAACTGTTTTTT. Protein: CASSRYYEKLFF.

This sequence joins TRBV12-3 or TRBV12-4 and TRBJ2-4, with TRBD1 matching over 12 bases. This CDR3 spans 17 amino acids. Trimming removed 6 bases from V and 3 bases from J; junction bases left unmatched: 9. In DNA, the CDR3 is TGTGCCAGCAGGGGGACAGGGGGCCCAGGGGTCAAAAACATTCAGTACTTC. It translates to CASRGTGGPGVKNIQYF.

This chain joins TRBV7-9 and TRBJ2-5, with D uncertain. V gave up 5 bases and J gave up 5 bases, with 6 bases separating them. The CDR3 has 11 residues. Germline V CDR1 and CDR2: SEHNR, FQNEAQ (reference sequence). Written as DNA, the CDR3 is TGTGCCAGCAGCCTATGGGAGACCCAGTACTTC. Amino acid sequence: CASSLWETQYF.

The chain couples TRBV7-3 to TRBJ2-7; 7 nucleotides match TRBD2. CDR1 SGHTA and CDR2 FQGTGA come from the germline V gene. Germline trimming cut 5 bases from V and 4 bases from J; bases unmatched to any gene: 5. This CDR3 has 13 amino acids. Here the CDR3 DNA reads TGTGCCAGCAGCCCCGAGGGAGGGTACGAGCAGTACTTC. It specifies CASSPEGGYEQYF. Drawing the rest from reference TRBV7-3 and TRBJ2-7, the complete variable domain is GAGVSQTPSNKVTEKGKYVELRCDPISGHTALYWYRQSLGQGPEFLIYFQGTGAADDSGLPNDRFFAVRPEGSVSTLKIQRTERGDSAVYLCASSPEGGYEQYFGPGTRLTVT.

The gene calls are TRBV2 and TRBJ2-7; 7 nucleotides line up with TRBD2. The V segment lost 3 bases and the J segment 3 bases; nucleotides outside the gene matches: 5. The CDR3 covers 14 residues. The germline gives CDR1 SNHLY, CDR2 FYNNEI. This chain's CDR3 is CASSEPSGIYEQYF. The CDR3 nucleotides are TGTGCCAGCAGTGAGCCTAGCGGTATCTACGAGCAGTACTTC.

The V gene is TRBV27, the J gene TRBJ2-2; D is tentatively TRBD1 or TRBD2 (5 bases each). Germline values: CDR1 MNHEY, CDR2 SMNVEV (reference sequence). CDR3 length: 14 residues. Trimming pared 8 bases from V and 6 bases from J, leaving 16 bases between. Written as DNA, the CDR3 is TGTGCCAGCTCAGGAATGAGGGACGCCGGGGAGCTGTTTTTT. It encodes CASSGMRDAGELFF.

The V and J genes are TRBV12-3 or TRBV12-4 and TRBJ2-2; 9 nucleotides agree with TRBD1. The CDR3 spans 16 residues. J was trimmed by 7 bases and V by 2 bases; bases with no gene match: 8. The CDR3 sequence: CASSLWHRGPNGELFF. The CDR3 DNA sequence: TGTGCCAGCAGTTTATGGCACAGGGGGCCGAACGGGGAGCTGTTTTTT.

The sample holds a few counts of this clonotype. V gene TRBV18 combines with J gene TRBJ1-5; D might be TRBD1 (6 bases). This CDR3 comprises 15 residues. The germline gives CDR1 KGHSH, CDR2 LQKENI. V was pared by 3 bases and J by 4 bases, with 13 bases between. The chain's CDR3 is CASSPVRTANQPQHF. CDR3 bases: TGTGCCAGCTCACCTGTCAGGACAGCGAATCAGCCCCAGCATTTT.

This clonotype was recorded a few times. V usage is TRBV7-9 and J usage is TRBJ2-5; D may be TRBD1 (6 bases). Germline loops: CDR1 SEHNR, CDR2 FQNEAQ (reference sequence). V lost 0 bases and J lost 4, with 12 bases in between. This CDR3 has 15 amino acids. For the CDR3, the DNA is TGTGCCAGCAGCTTAGCCTACAGGGTCGGAGAGACCCAGTACTTC. This gives the protein CASSLAYRVGETQYF.

The chain carries TRBV28 and TRBJ2-2; D call uncertain. Between the trimmed V and J ends, which lost 4 bases and 2 bases, there was a span of 17 bases. The CDR3 is 17 residues long. In germline, CDR1 is MDHEN, CDR2 SYDVKM. In DNA form, the CDR3 reads TGTGCCAGCAGTTCCTTGGGGTCATCTTTAAACACCGGGGAGCTGTTTTTT. This translates into CASSSLGSSLNTGELFF.

V usage is TRBV9 and J usage is TRBJ2-1; D might be TRBD2 (5 bases). V was cut by 0 bases and J by 8 bases, with 15 bases left in between. The CDR3 consists of 15 residues. Germline V gene data show CDR1 as SGDLS and CDR2 as YYNGEE. CDR3 sequence (DNA): TGTGCCAGCAGCGTAGAACGGGGAGAAGGCGATGAGCAGTTCTTC. Translated, it gives CASSVERGEGDEQFF.

This clonotype showed up just once. The chain combines TRBV6-4 with TRBJ2-3, with 11 bases aligning to TRBD2. V was pared by 2 bases and J by 5 bases, with 3 bases of the junction left unmatched. Germline assignment: CDR1 MRHNA and CDR2 SNTAGT. This CDR3 comprises 15 residues. The CDR3 reads CASSDKGLAVDTQYF. DNA for the CDR3: TGTGCCAGCAGTGACAAGGGACTAGCGGTAGATACGCAGTATTTT.

This clonotype was found a few times. The chain employs TRBV4-3 and TRBJ2-2; D not resolved. CDR3 length equals 16 residues. The germline gives CDR1 LGHNA, CDR2 YSLEER. Trimming pared 4 bases from V and 3 bases from J, leaving 15 bases between. CDR3 sequence (DNA): TGCGCCAGCAGCCCAATCGAGGAAGGGTACACCGGGGAGCTGTTTTTT. This codes for CASSPIEEGYTGELFF.

The CDR3 coding sequence is TGTGCCAGCAGCTTAACCTCAGACTCCTACGAGCAGTACGTC. Its translation is CASSLTSDSYEQYV. The chain has TRBV7-9 and TRBJ2-7, with D hard to call. There are 14 residues in the CDR3. Trimming removed 2 bases at V and 0 bases at J, with 8 bases between. Per germline, CDR1 SEHNR and CDR2 FQNEAQ (reference sequence).

V usage is TRBV5-1 and J usage is TRBJ2-2, with TRBD1 as a possible D gene (6 bases). Germline CDR1 SGHRS, CDR2 YFSETQ. This CDR3 region has 16 residues. V was clipped by 4 bases and J by 0 bases, with 13 bases between them. The CDR3, as DNA: TGCGCCAGCAGCCACGGGACAAAACCGAACACCGGGGAGCTGTTTTTT. This encodes CASSHGTKPNTGELFF.

The V and J genes are TRBV6-1 and TRBJ1-4, with 9 positions matching TRBD1. The germline CDR1 and CDR2 sequences are MNHNS and SASEGT. The CDR3 loop spans 14 amino acids. J gave up 5 bases and V 9 bases, and 7 bases lay outside the gene matches. CDR3 in amino acids: CASDPGQGNEKLFF. The CDR3 nucleotides read TGTGCCAGTGACCCGGGACAGGGAAATGAAAAACTGTTTTTT.

V and J are TRBV6-1 and TRBJ2-3; D remains unclear. V dropped 5 bases and J dropped 0 bases, with 18 bases sitting between them. CDR3 length: 17 amino acids. The germline gives CDR1 MNHNS, CDR2 SASEGT. The CDR3 region has the DNA TGTGCCAGCAGTTCCCCAGACGACGGTTCTAGCACAGATACGCAGTATTTT. Its protein product is CASSSPDDGSSTDTQYF.

This clonotype has just a few counts. This chain joins TRBV7-2 and TRBJ1-1, with D possibly being TRBD1 (6 bases). Germline V gene sequence: CDR1 SGHTA, CDR2 FQGNSA. This CDR3 region has 15 residues. Deletions cut 5 bases from V and 4 bases from J, with 17 bases between. The CDR3 region is CASSLDRDIGTEAFF. The CDR3 bases are TGTGCCAGCAGCCTCGACCGGGACATCGGCACTGAAGCTTTCTTT. Supplemented by reference TRBV7-2 and TRBJ1-1, the full variable domain reads GAGVSQSPSNKVTEKGKDVELRCDPISGHTALYWYRQSLGQGLEFLIYFQGNSAPDKSGLPSDRFSAERTGGSVSTLTIQRTQQEDSAVYLCASSLDRDIGTEAFFGQGTRLTVV.

The chain employs TRBV7-8 and TRBJ2-1, with D possibly TRBD2 on 7 matching bases. V was pared by 10 bases and J by 7 bases, with 17 bases between. CDR1 is SGHVS, CDR2 FQNEAQ, per germline. The CDR3 is made up of 13 amino acids. The CDR3 nucleotides read TGTGCCACCATAAGGGGGGGCCAAAATGAGCAGTTCTTC. Encoded protein: CATIRGGQNEQFF.

The gene calls are TRBV6-6 and TRBJ2-5; the match to TRBD2 covers 11 bases. CDR1 and CDR2 from the germline V gene are MNHNY and SVGAGI (reference sequence). Trimming cost V 5 bases and J 5 bases; bases outside gene matches: 7. The CDR3 is 15 residues long. Here the CDR3 reads CASSARLAGRETQYF. The CDR3 DNA sequence: TGTGCCAGCAGTGCAAGACTAGCGGGGAGGGAGACCCAGTACTTC.

The rearrangement uses TRBV3-1 and TRBJ2-7, with 10 bases aligning to TRBD2. This CDR3 comprises 15 residues. The trim removed 4 bases at V and 3 bases at J, leaving 6 bases unmatched. CDR1 is LGHDT, CDR2 YNNKEL, per germline (reference sequence). This CDR3 is CASSPRGLAIYEQYF. The CDR3 DNA reads as TGTGCCAGCAGCCCCCGGGGACTAGCGATCTACGAGCAGTACTTC.

This clonotype has just a few counts. The rearrangement links TRBV13 to TRBJ2-5, with TRBD2 matching 9 bases. V lost 6 bases, J lost 2 bases, and 7 bases stayed unmatched. This CDR3 has 15 residues. Germline V gene data show CDR1 as PRHDT and CDR2 as FYEKMQ (reference sequence). Here the CDR3 reads CASSSAGGTQETQYF. The CDR3, as DNA: TGTGCCAGCAGTTCTGCGGGGGGGACGCAAGAGACCCAGTACTTC.

V usage is TRBV5-5 and J usage is TRBJ2-7; possibly TRBD1 or TRBD2 for D (6 bases each). This CDR3 contains 16 residues. V lost 4 bases to trimming and J lost 2 bases, with 19 bases between them. The germline gives CDR1 SGHKS, CDR2 YYEKEE (reference sequence). The CDR3 loop is CASSNGGQGMTYEQYV. The CDR3 DNA sequence: TGTGCCAGCAGCAACGGAGGGCAGGGGATGACCTACGAGCAGTACGTC.

This clonotype was seen a few times. The chain combines TRBV5-5 with TRBJ2-3; unclear D gene. This CDR3 is 13 amino acids long. V shed 0 bases and J shed 11 bases, with 13 bases lying between them. In germline, CDR1 is SGHKS, CDR2 YYEKEE (reference sequence). CDR3 DNA sequence: TGTGCCAGCAGCTTGGACCCGCGGTATGAGCAGTATTTT. This sequence encodes CASSLDPRYEQYF. Supplemented by reference TRBV5-5 and TRBJ2-3, the full variable domain reads DAGVTQSPTHLIKTRGQQVTLRCSPISGHKSVSWYQQVLGQGPQFIFQYYEKEERGRGNFPDRFSARQFPNYSSELNVNALLLGDSALYLCASSLDPRYEQYFGPGTRLTVL.

In its sample, this clonotype was seen a few times. The V gene is TRBV10-3, the J gene TRBJ2-1; 8 nucleotides match TRBD1. Germline CDR1 is ENHRY and CDR2 is SYGVKD. This CDR3 comprises 14 residues. The trim removed 6 bases at V and 8 bases at J, leaving 9 bases unmatched. The CDR3 DNA sequence: TGTGCCATCAGGGAGGACAGGGAGAATTATGAGCAGTTCTTC. This gives the protein CAIREDRENYEQFF.

The rearrangement joins TRBV20-1 to TRBJ2-7; D is possibly TRBD2 (5 bases). This CDR3 is built from 12 residues. CDR1 and CDR2 from the germline V gene are DFQATT and SNEGSKA (reference sequence). V was cut by 5 bases and J by 3 bases, with 11 bases left in between. In DNA form, the CDR3 reads TGCAGTGCTGAAAGGGAGAGCTACGAGCAGTACGTC. Amino acid sequence: CSAERESYEQYV.

The chain joins TRBV5-1 to TRBJ2-5; no clear D. The V gene's germline CDR1 is SGHRS and CDR2 YFSETQ. V was cut by 3 bases and J by 5 bases, with 17 bases left in between. CDR3 size: 15 residues. CDR3 coding DNA: TGCGCCAGCAGCTCCCTTCCTGGGTCGTCGGAGACCCAGTACTTC. Translation: CASSSLPGSSETQYF.

The chain employs TRBV9 and TRBJ2-1; 15 nucleotides line up with TRBD2. Losses at the gene ends were 4 bases for V and 6 bases for J; bases not matched to a gene: 5. CDR3 length: 16 residues. Germline-derived CDR1 and CDR2 are SGDLS and YYNGEE. In nucleotides, the CDR3 is TGTGCCAGCAGCCCTGGGACTAGCGGGGGGATCAATGAGCAGTTCTTC. Its translation: CASSPGTSGGINEQFF. The full variable domain, with the rest looked up from reference TRBV9 and TRBJ2-1, is DSGVTQTPKHLITATGQRVTLRCSPRSGDLSVYWYQQSLDQGLQFLIQYYNGEERAKGNILERFSAQQFPDLHSELNLSSLELGDSALYFCASSPGTSGGINEQFFGPGTRLTVL.